This T cell receptor (beta chain) was obtained from a study of blood T cell repertoires in COVID-19. Assay: immunoSEQ multiplex PCR; the TCRdb copy retains only in-frame clones and omits some. Of around 140,000 clones in the sample, 60% to 85% were seen once. The trim removed 4 bases at V and 0 bases at J, leaving 7 bases unmatched. There are 16 residues in the CDR3. Per the germline V gene, CDR1 is SGHDN and CDR2 is FVKESK. The sequenced material came from peripheral blood. The V call is TRBV14, the J call TRBJ1-1, with 8 bases matching TRBD1. This TCR was sampled from a man aged 45-60 years with acute or convalescent COVID-19. CDR3 sequence (DNA): TGTGCCAGCAGCCTGCGGACAGGGCTAATGAACACTGAAGCTTTCTTT. It codes for CASSLRTGLMNTEAFF.